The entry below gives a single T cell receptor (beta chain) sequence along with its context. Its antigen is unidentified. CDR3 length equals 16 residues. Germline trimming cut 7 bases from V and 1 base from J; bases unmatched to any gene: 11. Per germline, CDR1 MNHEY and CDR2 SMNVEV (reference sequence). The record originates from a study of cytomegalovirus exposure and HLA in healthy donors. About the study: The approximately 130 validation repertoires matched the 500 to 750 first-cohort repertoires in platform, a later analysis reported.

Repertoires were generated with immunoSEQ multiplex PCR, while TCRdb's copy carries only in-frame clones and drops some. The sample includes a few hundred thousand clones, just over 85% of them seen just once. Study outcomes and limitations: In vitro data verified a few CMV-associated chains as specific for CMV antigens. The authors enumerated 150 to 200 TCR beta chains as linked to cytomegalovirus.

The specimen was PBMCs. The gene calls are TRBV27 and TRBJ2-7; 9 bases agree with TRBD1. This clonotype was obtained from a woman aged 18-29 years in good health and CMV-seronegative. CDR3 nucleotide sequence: TGTGCCAGCACCCGACGGGGGACAGGGATGTCCTACGAGCAGTACTTC. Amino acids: CASTRRGTGMSYEQYF.